The sequence of this T cell receptor (beta chain) was determined in a study of regulatory T cells in long-lasting Graves disease. Time point of the sample: newly diagnosed GD, antithyroid drugs for less than 3 months. RNA isolated from PBMCs was used to make the TCR library. Graves' disease diagnosis followed American Thyroid Association guidelines. CDR1 is MNHEY, CDR2 SVGAGI, per germline. The ends were cut back, 2 bases at V and 3 bases at J, with 10 bases in the middle. CDR3 length equals 14 residues. On this clonotype: This sequence may be a read error, since a much larger clone differs from it by one base.

Sequencing libraries for TCR beta were prepared with iRepertoire HTBI primers and Arm-PCR of CDR3 regions. TCRdb itself ran the multiplex PCR reads through MiXCR, one entry per CDR3 protein. This sample has about 220,000 distinct CDR3 sequences, with around 17% found just once. The rearrangement uses TRBV6-5 and TRBJ1-1, with D possibly matching TRBD1 (6 bases). The TCR originated in a female donor with Graves disease. The sequences come from peripheral blood mononuclear cells (PBMCs), collected at new diagnosis, from a patient treated with antithyroid drugs. The CDR3 DNA reads as TGTGCCAGCAGTTACGGAACAGGGTACACTGAAGCTTTCTTT. Encoded protein: CASSYGTGYTEAFF.